The 19 T cell receptor beta chains listed next were all sequenced from one sample in a study of shared clonotypes between healthy human individuals. The table came from immunoSEQ multiplex PCR; TCRdb's copy has only in-frame clones and leaves some out. The sample records millions of clones, about 95% being singletons. CD45RO-negative cells were positively selected for CCR7, leaving out terminally differentiated effector memory CD45RA+ cells. The sequenced material came from naive CD8+ T cells sorted from blood. The receptors come from a man younger than 30 in good health.

This rearrangement joins TRBV4-3 to TRBJ2-2; no reliable D call. The CDR3 runs 15 residues. CDR1 and CDR2 (germline): LGHNA, YSLEER. V lost 1 base and J 3 bases, leaving 9 bases between the germline ends. CDR3: CASSQVYGYTGELFF. CDR3 bases: TGCGCCAGCAGCCAAGTGTATGGGTACACCGGGGAGCTGTTTTTT.

The V gene is TRBV4-1, the J gene TRBJ2-7; D remains ambiguous. V was shortened by 0 bases and J by 3 bases, with 9 bases between the two germline ends. Per germline, CDR1 MGHRA and CDR2 YSYEKL. The CDR3 is 14 residues long. This chain's CDR3 is CASSQDLGYYEQYF. The DNA for the CDR3 is TGCGCCAGCAGCCAAGATCTGGGTTACTACGAGCAGTACTTC.

The chain links TRBV27 to TRBJ2-7; 8 bases align to TRBD2. The CDR3 spans 13 residues. Germline CDR1 reads MNHEY; CDR2 reads SMNVEV (reference sequence). V shed 6 bases and J 4 bases; nucleotides not matched to a gene: 5. CDR3 residues: CASSPSGRYEQYF. The CDR3 nucleotides are TGTGCCAGCAGCCCAAGCGGGAGATACGAGCAGTACTTC.

The gene calls are TRBV2 and TRBJ2-3; no firm D call. CDR1 SNHLY and CDR2 FYNNEI come from the germline V gene. V lost 3 bases and J 3 bases, leaving 10 bases between the germline ends. The CDR3 is 14 amino acids. The CDR3 DNA sequence: TGTGCCAGCAGTGAGGGAACAGTGACAGATACGCAGTATTTT. It yields the protein CASSEGTVTDTQYF. The variable domain in full, completed from reference TRBV2 and TRBJ2-3, reads EPEVTQTPSHQVTQMGQEVILRCVPISNHLYFYWYRQILGQKVEFLVSFYNNEISEKSEIFDDQFSVERPDGSNFTLKIRSTKLEDSAMYFCASSEGTVTDTQYFGPGTRLTVL.

Regarding this clone: This same CDR3 is encoded by further DNA sequences in the sample. The rearrangement links TRBV20-1 to TRBJ1-1; D gene uncertain. The CDR3 is made up of 10 amino acids. Trimming shortened V by 1 base and J by 6 bases, and 3 bases separated the two germline ends. Germline lookup yields CDR1 DFQATT and CDR2 SNEGSKA (reference sequence). The CDR3 loop reads CSARVAEAFF. DNA of the CDR3: TGCAGTGCTAGAGTGGCTGAAGCTTTCTTT.

J is TRBJ2-1 and V is TRBV7-9; 10 bases match TRBD2. The CDR3 sequence is 17 residues long. Trimming took 2 bases from V and 8 from J; bases not matched to a gene: 12. Germline values: CDR1 SEHNR, CDR2 FQNEAQ (reference sequence). The CDR3 region is CASSLTLAGAVIDEQFF. Written as DNA, the CDR3 is TGTGCCAGCAGCTTAACCCTAGCGGGAGCTGTTATCGATGAGCAGTTCTTC.

This clone was seen only once. This chain connects TRBV13 to TRBJ1-4, with no clear D. Between the trimmed V and J ends, which lost 2 bases and 10 bases, there was a span of 23 bases. CDR1 is PRHDT, CDR2 FYEKMQ, per germline (reference sequence). The CDR3 consists of 17 residues. CDR3 bases: TGTGCCAGCAGCTTAATGGCAGCCGACCTGGAGGAGGGAAAACTGTTTTTT. Translation: CASSLMAADLEEGKLFF.

This clone was observed once. V and J are TRBV27 and TRBJ2-6, with D unresolved. Trimming removed 7 bases at V and 0 bases at J, with 10 bases between. CDR1 and CDR2 from the germline V gene are MNHEY and SMNVEV (reference sequence). This CDR3 has 15 amino acids. The CDR3 DNA is TGTGCCAGCACCGCTACTTACTCTGGGGCCAACGTCCTGACTTTC. Protein sequence: CASTATYSGANVLTF.

The gene calls are TRBV7-2 and TRBJ2-7; 9 positions agree with TRBD1. The CDR3 is 16 residues long. After removal of 4 bases from V and 4 bases from J, the junction contained 11 bases not matched to a gene. In germline, CDR1 is SGHTA, CDR2 FQGNSA. The CDR3 DNA reads as TGTGCCAGCAGCTCGTACCCCGGGACAGGGATGTACGAGCAGTACTTC. This translates into CASSSYPGTGMYEQYF.

As DNA, the CDR3 is TGTGCCAGCAGCCCGGGGGCCGAGCAGTACTTC. It yields the protein CASSPGAEQYF. This chain connects TRBV6-1 to TRBJ2-7, with D perhaps being TRBD1 or TRBD2 (6 bases each). V lost 6 bases to trimming and J lost 6 bases, with 9 bases between them. This CDR3 spans 11 amino acids. CDR1 and CDR2 (germline): MNHNS, SASEGT.

The chain combines TRBV19 with TRBJ1-2, with 8 bases fitting TRBD1. Germline loops: CDR1 LNHDA, CDR2 SQIVND (reference sequence). CDR3 length: 13 amino acids. V gave up 9 bases and J gave up 4 bases; unmatched junction bases: 7. CDR3 protein: CASGQGLFYGYTF. CDR3 nucleotides: TGTGCCAGCGGACAGGGACTATTCTATGGCTACACCTTC.

This chain links TRBV27 with TRBJ1-2; D is unclear. CDR1 and CDR2 (germline): MNHEY, SMNVEV (reference sequence). This CDR3 is built from 14 residues. Trimming took 5 bases from V and 3 from J, leaving 13 bases between them. In DNA, the CDR3 is TGTGCCAGCAGTGGAAGTCCTAGGGACTATGGCTACACCTTC. This encodes CASSGSPRDYGYTF.

The chain has TRBV4-1 and TRBJ1-2; D might be TRBD1 (6 bases). This CDR3 is 15 amino acids long. V was trimmed by 4 bases and J by 4 bases, leaving 16 bases between them. CDR1 and CDR2 (germline): MGHRA, YSYEKL. DNA for the CDR3: TGCGCCAGCAGCCCCTATGAAGGGGGAAGCTATGGCTACACCTTC. It codes for CASSPYEGGSYGYTF.

The chain recombines TRBV9 with TRBJ2-1; 14 bases fit TRBD2. The J segment lost 8 bases and the V segment lost 4 bases, leaving 5 bases of the junction unmatched. The CDR3 sequence is 15 residues long. Germline V lookup: CDR1 SGDLS, CDR2 YYNGEE. CDR3 nucleotide sequence: TGTGCCAGCAGCACCGGGACTAGCGGGGGTTATGAGCAGTTCTTC. Translating gives CASSTGTSGGYEQFF.

This chain joins TRBV19 and TRBJ1-1; D perhaps matches TRBD1 (6 bases). Germline lookup yields CDR1 LNHDA and CDR2 SQIVND (reference sequence). Between the trimmed V and J ends, which lost 7 bases and 8 bases, there was a span of 26 bases. CDR3 size: 16 residues. DNA of the CDR3: TGTGCCAGTACCCTCGGGGGGCCGGGACCGTCCCCCGAAGCTTTCTTT. Amino acid sequence: CASTLGGPGPSPEAFF.

The V and J genes are TRBV6-5 and TRBJ1-1; possible D gene TRBD1, 5 bases. Trimming cost V 2 bases and J 4 bases, with 11 bases left between them. The germline V gene has CDR1 MNHEY and CDR2 SVGAGI. The CDR3 extends over 14 amino acids. In DNA form, the CDR3 reads TGTGCCAGCAGTTACGAGGGGCGCGGCACTGAAGCTTTCTTT. Its protein product is CASSYEGRGTEAFF.

The genes are TRBV11-2 and TRBJ2-2; no definite D call. Germline-derived CDR1 and CDR2 are SGHAT and FQNNGV. V was shortened by 7 bases and J by 6 bases, with 6 bases between the two germline ends. The CDR3 covers 11 residues. CDR3 residues: CASTHPGELFF. CDR3 nucleotide sequence: TGTGCCAGCACTCATCCCGGGGAGCTGTTTTTT.

A word on this clone: Other DNA sequences of this sample code for an identical CDR3. The genes are TRBV7-9 and TRBJ1-2; 7 positions match TRBD1. Trimming cost V 5 bases and J 0 bases; bases outside gene matches: 6. The CDR3 consists of 15 residues. CDR1 SEHNR and CDR2 FQNEAQ come from the germline V gene (reference sequence). The CDR3 DNA is TGTGCCAGCAGCCCCGGGACAGAGGCTAACTATGGCTACACCTTC. It encodes CASSPGTEANYGYTF.

The V and J genes are TRBV4-1 and TRBJ1-2; D is uncertain. The CDR3 runs to 15 residues. Germline CDR1 MGHRA, CDR2 YSYEKL. The V end lost 0 bases, the J end lost 6 bases, and 14 bases lay between the germline ends. The CDR3 nucleotides are TGCGCCAGCAGCCAAGATCTTGGGAGTTTGAATGGCTACACCTTC. Translated, it gives CASSQDLGSLNGYTF.